This is a list of T cell receptor beta chains from one sample in a study of control samples from healthy donors and cancer patients. Assay used: immunoSEQ multiplex PCR; TCRdb lists only in-frame clones, some missing. The sample holds about 85,000 clones, about 89% seen once. Sequencing was done on a sample of blood. The receptor set was obtained from a woman aged 55-70 years in good health. Each CDR3 is given with its conserved first and last residue. Part of the rows lack a size; the others show once, few, many or a class for expanded clones.

TRBJ1-6 TRBV5-4 NA CASSAARQGMYSPLHF
TRBJ1-4 TRBV7-9 NA CASSLTGGEEKLFF
TRBJ1-2 TRBV20-1 NA CSASQAGYTF
TRBJ1-4 TRBV7-9 NA CASSLYRDRGLEKLFF
TRBJ1-2 TRBV7-2 NA CASSTGDRVKGYTF
TRBJ1-6 TRBV7-2 NA CASSLRRESLHF
TRBJ2-7 TRBV11-2 NA CASSLVGPEQYF
TRBJ2-3 TRBV7-2 NA CASSSNFVPTDTQYF
TRBJ2-7 TRBV18 NA CASSTGLTSYEQYF
TRBJ2-1 TRBV6-2/TRBV6-3 NA CASSSTGSSYNEQFF
TRBJ1-3 TRBV5-1 NA CASRPDRDSGNTIYF
TRBJ1-2 TRBV2 NA CASRGDSYGYTF
TRBJ1-1 TRBV29-1 NA CSVLVYGALEAFF
TRBJ1-2 TRBV6-2/TRBV6-3 NA CASSWEDYGYTF
TRBJ2-7 TRBV9 NA CASSWTSASYEQYF
TRBJ1-1 TRBV6-5 NA CASSPPGARSTEAFF
TRBJ1-3 TRBV5-1 NA CASSFKTSPASSGNTIYF
TRBJ1-1 TRBV5-1 NA CASSNTGGTEAFF
TRBJ1-3 TRBV19 NA CASSLGSLGGNTIYF
TRBJ1-2 TRBV4-1 NA CASSQTDRTGYGYTF
TRBJ2-7 TRBV5-6 NA CASSPRGGRYEQYF
TRBJ1-4 TRBV7-9 NA CASSLRQGPATNEKLFF
TRBJ2-7 TRBV28 few CASSSFKKTGRYEQYF
TRBJ1-1 TRBV13 NA CASCELRGGWATEAFF
TRBJ1-6 TRBV5-5 NA CASSLAGDSPLHF
TRBJ2-5 TRBV4-2 NA CASSQGWQGAFRETQYF
TRBJ2-3 TRBV7-2 NA CASSLFAGGGTDTQYF
TRBJ1-5 TRBV5-1 NA CAGEGQGGQPQHF
TRBJ1-4 TRBV19 NA CASSIVGSNEKLFF
TRBJ1-5 TRBV29-1 NA CSVGTGVGQPQHF
TRBJ1-1 TRBV4-1 NA CASSQVAGYAFF
TRBJ2-5 TRBV2 NA CASSPGGRGRRETQYF
TRBJ1-5 TRBV15 NA CATSRVPGQAQPQHF
TRBJ1-3 TRBV2 NA CAFRGGSSGNTIYF
TRBJ1-1 TRBV21-1 NA CASSRSNGRKKNTEAFF
TRBJ2-3 TRBV24-1 NA CATGRGATDTQYF
TRBJ2-3 TRBV19 NA CASSIVGGLTDTQYF
TRBJ2-1 TRBV7-2 NA CASSPGSQGNEQFF
TRBJ2-3 TRBV11-3 NA CASSSGTSGGADTQYF
TRBJ2-3 TRBV11-3 NA CASSLSAGTDTQYF
TRBJ1-3 TRBV5-1 NA CASSLQSGYTGNTIYF
TRBJ1-2 TRBV4-2 NA CASSFRGNGYTF